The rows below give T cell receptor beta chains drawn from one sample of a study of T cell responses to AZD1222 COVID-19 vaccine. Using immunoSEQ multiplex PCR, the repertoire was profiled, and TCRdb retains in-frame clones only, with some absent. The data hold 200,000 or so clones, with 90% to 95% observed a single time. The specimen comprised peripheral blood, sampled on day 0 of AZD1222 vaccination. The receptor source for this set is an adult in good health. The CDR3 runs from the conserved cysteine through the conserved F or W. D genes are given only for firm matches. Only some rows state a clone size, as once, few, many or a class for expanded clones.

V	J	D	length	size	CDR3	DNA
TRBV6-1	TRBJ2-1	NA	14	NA	CASSELWVADEQFF	TGTGCCAGCAGTGAATTGTGGGTGGCCGATGAGCAGTTCTTC
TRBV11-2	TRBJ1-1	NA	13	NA	CASSLDARTEAFF	TGTGCCAGCAGCTTAGACGCTCGCACTGAAGCTTTCTTT
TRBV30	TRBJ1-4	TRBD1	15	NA	CAWSVGPDRVEKLFF	TGTGCCTGGAGTGTAGGGCCGGACAGGGTTGAAAAACTGTTTTTT
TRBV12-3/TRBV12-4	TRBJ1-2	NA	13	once	CASSLGLMDGYTF	TGTGCCAGCAGTTTAGGTCTCATGGATGGCTACACCTTC
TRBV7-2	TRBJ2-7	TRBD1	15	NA	CASTKQGTVSYEQYF	TGTGCCAGTACGAAACAAGGGACAGTCAGCTACGAGCAGTACTTC
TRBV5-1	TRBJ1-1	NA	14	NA	CASSLGGSNTEAFF	TGCGCCAGCAGCTTGGGGGGCTCGAACACTGAAGCTTTCTTT
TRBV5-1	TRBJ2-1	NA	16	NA	CASSLVHGGSYNEQFF	TGCGCCAGCAGCTTGGTCCACGGAGGCTCCTACAATGAGCAGTTCTTC
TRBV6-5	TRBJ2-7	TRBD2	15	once	CASRPNSGRGYEQYF	TGTGCCAGCAGACCAAATAGCGGGAGGGGGTACGAGCAGTACTTC
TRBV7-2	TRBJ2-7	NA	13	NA	CASSLPGQNEQYF	TGTGCCAGCAGCTTACCCGGACAGAACGAGCAGTACTTC
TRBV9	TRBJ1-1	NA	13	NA	CASSVGLDTEAFF	TGTGCCAGCAGCGTAGGTCTGGACACTGAAGCTTTCTTT
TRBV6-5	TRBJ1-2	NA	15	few	CASTLVEGGNYGYTF	TGTGCCAGCACCCTAGTGGAGGGAGGGAACTATGGCTACACCTTC
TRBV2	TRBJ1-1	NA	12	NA	CASSEGGTEAFF	TGTGCCAGCAGTGAAGGGGGGACAGAAGCTTTCTTT
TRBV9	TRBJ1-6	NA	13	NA	CASSATQNSPLHF	TGTGCCAGCAGCGCGACGCAAAATTCACCCCTCCACTTT
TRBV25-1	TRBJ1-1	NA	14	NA	CASSEYGGNTEAFF	TGTGCCAGCAGTGAATATGGGGGGAACACTGAAGCTTTCTTT
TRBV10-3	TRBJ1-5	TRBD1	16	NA	CATGAGTGGGNQPQHF	TGTGCCACCGGGGCCGGGACAGGGGGTGGGAATCAGCCCCAGCATTTT
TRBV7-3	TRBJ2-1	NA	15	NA	CASSFRGGAANEQFF	TGTGCCAGCAGCTTCCGGGGCGGGGCGGCGAATGAGCAGTTCTTC
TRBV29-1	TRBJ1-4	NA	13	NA	CSVEDGINEKLFF	TGCAGCGTTGAAGATGGGATTAATGAAAAACTGTTTTTT
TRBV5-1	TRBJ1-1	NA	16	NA	CASSLERGHPNTEAFF	TGCGCCAGCAGCTTGGAACGGGGCCACCCGAACACTGAAGCTTTCTTT
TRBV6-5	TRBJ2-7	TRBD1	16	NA	CASSYSIQGLPYEQYF	TGTGCCAGCAGTTACTCGATACAGGGGCTACCGTACGAGCAGTACTTC
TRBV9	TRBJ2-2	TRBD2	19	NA	CASSVRASGRPANTGELFF	TGTGCCAGCAGCGTAAGGGCTAGCGGGAGGCCCGCGAACACCGGGGAGCTGTTTTTT
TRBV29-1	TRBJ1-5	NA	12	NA	CSVGGSNQPQHF	TGCAGCGTCGGGGGTAGCAATCAGCCCCAGCATTTT
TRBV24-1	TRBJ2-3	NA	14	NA	CATSDLGITDTQYF	TGTGCCACCAGTGATTTAGGCATCACAGATACGCAGTATTTT
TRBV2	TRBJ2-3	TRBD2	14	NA	CASSVGLAGDTQYF	TGTGCCAGCAGCGTGGGACTAGCGGGAGATACGCAGTATTTT
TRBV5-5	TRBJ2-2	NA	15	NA	CASSLGQTNTGELFF	TGTGCCAGCAGCTTGGGGCAGACGAACACCGGGGAGCTGTTTTTT
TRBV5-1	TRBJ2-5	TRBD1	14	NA	CASSRGQYQETQYF	TGCGCCAGCAGCCGGGGACAGTACCAAGAGACCCAGTACTTC
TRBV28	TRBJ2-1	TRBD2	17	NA	CASSFRLAGGPYNEQFF	TGTGCCAGCAGTTTCAGACTAGCGGGAGGGCCCTACAATGAGCAGTTCTTC
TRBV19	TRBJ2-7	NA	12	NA	CASSIGGDEQYF	TGTGCCAGTAGTATTGGAGGGGACGAGCAGTACTTC
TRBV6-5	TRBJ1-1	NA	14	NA	CASSYSTPDTEAFF	TGTGCCAGCAGTTACTCGACGCCCGACACTGAAGCTTTCTTT
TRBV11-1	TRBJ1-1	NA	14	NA	CASSRQEMNTEAFF	TGTGCCAGCAGCCGACAGGAGATGAACACTGAAGCTTTCTTT
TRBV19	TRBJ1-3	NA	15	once	CASSPRPRQGNTIYF	TGTGCCAGTAGTCCTCGGCCCAGGCAAGGAAACACCATATATTTT
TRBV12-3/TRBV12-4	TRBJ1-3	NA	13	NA	CASPRAGGNTIYF	TGTGCCAGCCCGCGGGCAGGAGGAAACACCATATATTTT
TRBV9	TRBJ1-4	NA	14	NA	CASSPQARQEKLFF	TGTGCCAGCAGCCCCCAAGCTCGACAGGAAAAACTGTTTTTT
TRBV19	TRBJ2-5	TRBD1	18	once	CASTPQRRRDRVPETQYF	TGTGCCAGTACCCCCCAACGGAGGCGGGACAGGGTACCGGAGACCCAGTACTTC
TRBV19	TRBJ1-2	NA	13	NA	CASSSRDFLGYTF	TGTGCCAGTAGTTCCCGGGACTTCTTAGGCTACACCTTC
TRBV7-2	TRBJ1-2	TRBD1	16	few	CASSLVASRDSRGYTF	TGTGCCAGCAGCTTAGTGGCGTCTAGGGACAGTCGGGGCTACACCTTC
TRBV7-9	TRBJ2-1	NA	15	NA	CASSPRSSSYNEQFF	TGTGCCAGCAGCCCCCGGAGTAGCTCCTACAATGAGCAGTTCTTC
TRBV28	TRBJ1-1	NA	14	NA	CASSLRFTRTEAFF	TGTGCCAGCAGTTTAAGGTTCACGAGAACTGAAGCTTTCTTT